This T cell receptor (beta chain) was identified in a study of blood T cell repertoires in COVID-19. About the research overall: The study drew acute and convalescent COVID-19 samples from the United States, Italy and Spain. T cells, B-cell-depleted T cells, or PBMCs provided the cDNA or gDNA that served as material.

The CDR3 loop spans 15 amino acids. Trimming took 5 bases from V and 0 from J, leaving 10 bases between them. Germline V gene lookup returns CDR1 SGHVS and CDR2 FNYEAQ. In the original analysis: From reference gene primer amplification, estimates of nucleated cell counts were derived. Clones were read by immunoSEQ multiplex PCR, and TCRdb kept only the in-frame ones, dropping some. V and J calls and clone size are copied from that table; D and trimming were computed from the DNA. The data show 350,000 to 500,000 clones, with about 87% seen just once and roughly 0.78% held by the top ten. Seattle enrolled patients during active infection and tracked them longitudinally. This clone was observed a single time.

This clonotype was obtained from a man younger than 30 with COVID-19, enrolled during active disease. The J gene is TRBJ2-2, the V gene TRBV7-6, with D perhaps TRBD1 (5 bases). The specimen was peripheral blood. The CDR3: CASSPDSANTGELFF. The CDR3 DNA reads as TGTGCCAGCAGCCCCGACAGCGCGAACACCGGGGAGCTGTTTTTT.